The 27 T cell receptor beta chains reported below all come from one sample, sequenced in a study of cytomegalovirus exposure and HLA in healthy donors. PCR used 60 Vbeta primers and 13 Jbeta primers. Sequencing was performed with immunoSEQ multiplex PCR; in TCRdb, only in-frame clones are kept and a portion is missing. The profile covers some 200,000 clones, with about 81% appearing a single time and about 0.78% taken by the ten largest. The sequenced material came from PBMCs. Receptors originate from a woman between 18 and 29 years old in good health and CMV-seronegative.

This sequence joins TRBV9 and TRBJ2-1; 11 nucleotides line up with TRBD2. In germline, CDR1 is SGDLS, CDR2 YYNGEE. The CDR3 runs to 15 residues. Germline trimming cut 3 bases from V and 8 bases from J; bases unmatched to any gene: 7. The CDR3 nucleotides are TGTGCCAGCAGCGGTAGCGGGAGGGCCGGTGATGAGCAGTTCTTC. Residues: CASSGSGRAGDEQFF.

CDR3: CAWRTQGRNTEAFF. In nucleotides, the CDR3 is TGTGCCTGGAGGACACAGGGGAGAAACACTGAAGCTTTCTTT. The chain is built from TRBV30 and TRBJ1-1, with 7 bases that match TRBD1. V lost 3 bases and J lost 2; bases outside the gene matches: 6. Per the germline V gene, CDR1 is GTSNPN and CDR2 is SVGIG (reference sequence). This CDR3 spans 14 amino acids. The variable domain in full, with the rest retrieved from reference TRBV30 and TRBJ1-1, is SQTIHQWPATLVQPVGSPLSLECTVEGTSNPNLYWYRQAAGRGLQLLFYSVGIGQISSEVPQNLSASRPQDRQFILSSKKLLLSDSGFYLCAWRTQGRNTEAFFGQGTRLTVV.

The rearrangement joins TRBV2 to TRBJ2-1, with unresolved D. With 10 bases removed from V and 1 base from J, the gap between germline ends came to 17 bases. The CDR3 sequence is 15 residues long. Germline CDR1 and CDR2: SNHLY and FYNNEI. The CDR3 region is CAILSSQRSYNEQFF. Written as DNA, the CDR3 is TGTGCCATCCTAAGTAGCCAAAGGTCCTACAATGAGCAGTTCTTC. The full variable domain, completed using reference TRBV2 and TRBJ2-1, is EPEVTQTPSHQVTQMGQEVILRCVPISNHLYFYWYRQILGQKVEFLVSFYNNEISEKSEIFDDQFSVERPDGSNFTLKIRSTKLEDSAMYFCAILSSQRSYNEQFFGPGTRLTVL.

The rearrangement joins TRBV7-8 to TRBJ2-3; TRBD2 matches 13 bases. CDR1 is SGHVS, CDR2 FQNEAQ, per germline. This CDR3 has 19 residues. The V gene end was trimmed by 4 bases and the J gene end by 2 bases; junction bases not matched to a gene: 12. CDR3 in amino acids: CASSSIRPGTSGNTDTQYF. The CDR3, as DNA: TGTGCCAGCAGCTCAATCCGACCCGGGACTAGCGGGAACACAGATACGCAGTATTTT.

The chain couples TRBV5-1 to TRBJ2-7, with D tentatively TRBD1 (6 bases). CDR1 and CDR2 (germline): SGHRS, YFSETQ. There are 14 residues in the CDR3. Trimming left V 5 bases short and J 4 bases short, with 16 bases between. The CDR3, as DNA: TGCGCCAGCAGTTATTCCCAACAGGGATACGAGCAGTACTTC. It is translated as CASSYSQQGYEQYF. The whole variable domain, remainder taken from reference TRBV5-1 and TRBJ2-7, is KAGVTQTPRYLIKTRGQQVTLSCSPISGHRSVSWYQQTPGQGLQFLFEYFSETQRNKGNFPGRFSGRQFSNSRSEMNVSTLELGDSALYLCASSYSQQGYEQYFGPGTRLTVT.

The genes are TRBV28 and TRBJ2-7; D is uncertain. The length of the CDR3 is 11 residues. V was trimmed by 6 bases and J by 6 bases, leaving 9 bases between them. CDR1 is MDHEN and CDR2 is SYDVKM in the germline V gene. CDR3 sequence (DNA): TGTGCCAGCAGCCTCCTCGGCGAGCAGTACTTC. Translating it yields CASSLLGEQYF. Full variable domain (missing parts from reference TRBV28 and TRBJ2-7): DVKVTQSSRYLVKRTGEKVFLECVQDMDHENMFWYRQDPGLGLRLIYFSYDVKMKEKGDIPEGYSVSREKKERFSLILESASTNQTSMYLCASSLLGEQYFGPGTRLTVT.

The chain recombines TRBV29-1 with TRBJ2-7; 7 nucleotides line up with TRBD2. Germline V gene data show CDR1 as SQVTM and CDR2 as ANQGSEA. The CDR3 has 11 residues. The ends lost 5 bases at V and 3 bases at J; junction bases unmatched: 1. The CDR3 here is CSVWGGYEQYF. As DNA, the CDR3 is TGCAGCGTTTGGGGGGGCTACGAGCAGTACTTC.

A word on this clone: The junction departs from the called germline gene at one end, perhaps through a read error. The CDR3 loop is CSSPLWGGGEDTQYF. The CDR3 DNA follows: TGTTCCAGCCCCCTCTGGGGCGGGGGTGAAGATACGCAGTATTTT. The chain recombines TRBV7-9 with TRBJ2-3, with 7 bases lining up with TRBD2. The CDR3 is 15 residues long. The germline CDR1 and CDR2 sequences are SEHNR and FQNEAQ (reference sequence).

The J gene is TRBJ1-1, the V gene TRBV7-8; D unresolved. V lost 4 bases, J lost 0 bases, and 18 bases lay in between. CDR3 size: 17 residues. Germline V gene data show CDR1 as SGHVS and CDR2 as FQNEAQ. CDR3 in DNA: TGTGCCAGCAGCTCTACCCCCGTTCGGAGAATGAACACTGAAGCTTTCTTT. It codes for CASSSTPVRRMNTEAFF.

CDR3 protein: CASSLAPGTAMNTEAFF. The CDR3 DNA follows: TGTGCCAGCAGTTTAGCCCCCGGGACAGCCATGAACACTGAAGCTTTCTTT. J is TRBJ1-1 and V is TRBV27, with TRBD1 matching over 7 bases. The CDR3 loop spans 17 amino acids. The V gene end was trimmed by 2 bases and the J gene end by 0 bases; junction bases not matched to a gene: 9. Germline V lookup: CDR1 MNHEY, CDR2 SMNVEV (reference sequence).

J is TRBJ2-1 and V is TRBV6-5; 12 bases fit TRBD2. Per germline, CDR1 MNHEY and CDR2 SVGAGI. The V segment lost 0 bases and the J segment 6 bases; nucleotides outside the gene matches: 3. The CDR3 is made up of 16 amino acids. The CDR3 nucleotides read TGTGCCAGCAGTTACTCTCCTAGCGGGGGGGCCAATGAGCAGTTCTTC. It codes for CASSYSPSGGANEQFF.

J is TRBJ2-7 and V is TRBV9; maybe TRBD2 (6 bases). The CDR3 extends over 15 amino acids. CDR1 SGDLS and CDR2 YYNGEE come from the germline V gene. The V end was cut by 0 bases, the J end by 3 bases, with 13 bases between. The CDR3 DNA reads TGTGCCAGCAGCGTAGCGGGGGACCTCGGCTACGAGCAGTACTTC. Translation: CASSVAGDLGYEQYF.

The table lists this clone with a few counts. The chain joins TRBV19 to TRBJ1-6; no definite D call. Trimming removed 1 base at V and 6 bases at J, with 13 bases between. The CDR3 has 16 residues. Germline assignment: CDR1 LNHDA and CDR2 SQIVND (reference sequence). The CDR3 DNA follows: TGTGCCAGTAGTATAGTCGGCGGCGGGAGTAATTCACCCCTCCACTTT. It specifies CASSIVGGGSNSPLHF.

This chain joins TRBV18 and TRBJ2-6; TRBD1 matches at 8 bases. This CDR3 has 17 amino acids. The germline V gene encodes CDR1 KGHSH and CDR2 LQKENI. Trimming removed 1 base from V and 8 bases from J; junction bases left unmatched: 10. CDR3 DNA: TGTGCCAGCTCACCACTTTCCCCCAGGGGGCTATCCAACGTCCTGACTTTC. Translated: CASSPLSPRGLSNVLTF.

V gene TRBV11-2 combines with J gene TRBJ2-3; possibly TRBD1 for D (6 bases). The CDR3 covers 14 residues. Deletions cut 1 base from V and 5 bases from J, with 10 bases between. The germline gives CDR1 SGHAT, CDR2 FQNNGV. CDR3: CASSLGRGGDTQYF. The CDR3, as DNA: TGTGCCAGCAGCTTAGGCAGGGGCGGAGATACGCAGTATTTT.

This clone was seen more than once but under ten times. The chain carries TRBV28 and TRBJ2-1; TRBD1 matches 10 bases. Trimming at V came to 3 bases and at J to 9 bases, leaving 14 bases not matched to a gene. CDR1 MDHEN and CDR2 SYDVKM come from the germline V gene. The CDR3 totals 17 residues. CDR3 in amino acids: CASSFPGQGSPRGEQFF. DNA for the CDR3: TGTGCCAGCAGTTTTCCGGGACAGGGGAGCCCTCGGGGTGAGCAGTTCTTC.

The rearrangement uses TRBV18 and TRBJ1-5; D unresolved. The CDR3 extends over 14 amino acids. V lost 4 bases, J lost 2 bases, and 9 bases lay in between. Germline V lookup: CDR1 KGHSH, CDR2 LQKENI. The chain's CDR3 is CASSRGAGNQPQHF. The DNA of the CDR3 is TGTGCCAGCTCACGGGGAGCGGGCAATCAGCCCCAGCATTTT.

J is TRBJ2-7 and V is TRBV6-1; 10 positions agree with TRBD2. Germline V gene data show CDR1 as MNHNS and CDR2 as SASEGT. This CDR3 region has 15 residues. Trimming at V came to 4 bases and at J to 4 bases, leaving 7 bases not matched to a gene. CDR3 sequence reads: CASSGTSGSGYEQYF. The CDR3 coding sequence is TGTGCCAGCAGTGGGACTAGCGGAAGTGGTTACGAGCAGTACTTC.

This sequence joins TRBV7-6 and TRBJ2-3; TRBD1 aligns across 8 bases. The V gene's germline CDR1 is SGHVS and CDR2 FNYEAQ. The CDR3 totals 19 residues. Trimming removed 5 bases from V and 0 bases from J; junction bases left unmatched: 16. The CDR3, as DNA: TGTGCCAGCAGCGAATTCGGGACCACCGGGACAGGTAGCACAGATACGCAGTATTTT. Its translation: CASSEFGTTGTGSTDTQYF.

This clone was detected a few times. This chain uses TRBV28 with TRBJ2-5; weak D call: TRBD2 (5 bases). V gave up 2 bases and J gave up 0 bases, with 16 bases separating them. The CDR3 covers 17 residues. Germline V gene sequence: CDR1 MDHEN, CDR2 SYDVKM. The CDR3 sequence is CASSLIIGGPYQETQYF. The CDR3, as DNA: TGTGCCAGCAGTTTAATCATCGGAGGACCGTACCAAGAGACCCAGTACTTC.

The V and J genes are TRBV5-4 and TRBJ1-6; D uncertain. V was cut by 0 bases and J by 0 bases, with 7 bases left in between. Germline V gene sequence: CDR1 SGHNT, CDR2 YYREEE (reference sequence). CDR3 length equals 16 residues. The CDR3 here is CASSLGASSYNSPLHF. The CDR3 DNA follows: TGTGCCAGCAGCTTGGGGGCGAGCTCCTATAATTCACCCCTCCACTTT.

This clone is a singleton in its sample. The gene calls are TRBV29-1 and TRBJ2-2, with 7 bases lining up with TRBD1. The CDR3 contains 13 residues. Unmatched junction bases numbered 4, after V lost 6 bases and J lost 3 bases. Germline loops: CDR1 SQVTM, CDR2 ANQGSEA. The CDR3 DNA follows: TGCAGCGTAGCAGGACAGGACACCGGGGAGCTGTTTTTT. Translating gives CSVAGQDTGELFF.

The table lists this clone with a count of one. The rearrangement uses TRBV5-8 and TRBJ1-1, with 7 bases matching TRBD1. CDR1 and CDR2 from the germline V gene are SGHTS and YDEGEE. This CDR3 region has 14 residues. V trimming: 5 bases; J trimming: 0 bases; junction bases outside the gene matches: 4. CDR3 in amino acids: CASRRGPVNTEAFF. CDR3 sequence (DNA): TGTGCCAGCAGGAGGGGGCCAGTGAACACTGAAGCTTTCTTT. The whole variable domain, remainder taken from reference TRBV5-8 and TRBJ1-1, is EAGVTQSPTHLIKTRGQQATLRCSPISGHTSVYWYQQALGLGLQFLLWYDEGEERNRGNFPPRFSGRQFPNYSSELNVNALELEDSALYLCASRRGPVNTEAFFGQGTRLTVV.

The CDR3 DNA sequence: TGTGCCAGCTCACCACGGCCCCCCACTAGCGGGAGGGCCACAGATACGCAGTATTTT. Translation: CASSPRPPTSGRATDTQYF. The rearrangement links TRBV18 to TRBJ2-3; 13 bases align to TRBD2. CDR3 length equals 19 residues. From germline, CDR1 is KGHSH and CDR2 LQKENI. The junction had 9 bases not matched to a gene; V was cut back by 1 base and J by 2 bases.

The chain carries TRBV4-1 and TRBJ2-3; the match to TRBD2 covers 11 bases. Germline V CDR1 and CDR2: MGHRA, YSYEKL. The CDR3 contains 16 residues. V was pared by 2 bases and J by 2 bases, with 3 bases of the junction left unmatched. The CDR3 reads CASSQSSGRDTDTQYF. The CDR3 DNA follows: TGCGCCAGCAGCCAAAGTAGCGGGAGGGACACAGATACGCAGTATTTT.

The chain is built from TRBV2 and TRBJ2-7; 8 nucleotides align to TRBD1. The CDR3 totals 14 residues. Trimming took 6 bases from V and 4 from J; bases not matched to a gene: 8. Germline V gene data show CDR1 as SNHLY and CDR2 as FYNNEI. DNA of the CDR3: TGTGCCAGCAGCCAGGACAGGGCAGGGTACGAGCAGTACTTC. Translated: CASSQDRAGYEQYF.

The chain is built from TRBV28 and TRBJ2-1, with TRBD1 identical over 8 bases. Trimming removed 6 bases from V and 6 bases from J; junction bases left unmatched: 7. Germline V gene sequence: CDR1 MDHEN, CDR2 SYDVKM. CDR3 length: 14 residues. The CDR3 DNA sequence: TGTGCCAGCAGGCCACCGGGACAGGTCAATGAGCAGTTCTTC. Protein: CASRPPGQVNEQFF.